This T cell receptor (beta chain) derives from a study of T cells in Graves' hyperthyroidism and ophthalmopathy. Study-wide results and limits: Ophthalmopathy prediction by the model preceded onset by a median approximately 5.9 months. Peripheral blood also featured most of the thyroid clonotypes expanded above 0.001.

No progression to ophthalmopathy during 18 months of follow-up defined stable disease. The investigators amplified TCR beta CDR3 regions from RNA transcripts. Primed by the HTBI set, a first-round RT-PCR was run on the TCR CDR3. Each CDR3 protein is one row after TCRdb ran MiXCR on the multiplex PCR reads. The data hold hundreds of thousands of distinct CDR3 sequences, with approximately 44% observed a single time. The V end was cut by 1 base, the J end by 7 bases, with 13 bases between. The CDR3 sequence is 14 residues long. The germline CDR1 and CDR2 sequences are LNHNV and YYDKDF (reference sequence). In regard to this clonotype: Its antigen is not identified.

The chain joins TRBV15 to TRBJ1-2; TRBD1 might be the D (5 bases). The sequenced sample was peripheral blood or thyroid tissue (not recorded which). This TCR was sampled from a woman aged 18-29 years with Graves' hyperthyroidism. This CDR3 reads CATSRGVGGAGYTF. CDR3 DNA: TGTGCCACCAGCAGAGGTGTTGGAGGGGCTGGCTACACCTTC.